The present T cell receptor beta chain was sequenced within a study of cytomegalovirus exposure and HLA in healthy donors (TCRdb year 2017). A note on the overall study: An earlier analysis of several hundred of the donors reported 250 to 300 Gb of sequence data and 117 million unique TCR beta sequences from some 180 million T cells. An early release covering 550 to 700 HLA-typed donors comprised about 300 gigabases of sequencing data and 85 million or so unique TCR sequences. The genetic ancestry cluster associated with self-reported Caucasian donors included 80% to 90% of the roughly 400 genotyped donors. The aim of the study was to test whether cataloging public T cell receptors could identify signatures of past pathogen exposure. The study used immunosequencing to profile the T cell repertoires of some 600 subjects and linked those repertoires to cytomegalovirus serostatus. In addition to the first cohort of hundreds of subjects, a separate validation cohort of 120 different subjects was used. The study combined high-throughput TCR immunosequencing, statistical association of individual TCRs with disease status, and machine learning to predict cytomegalovirus infection status. In a later analysis, previously published TCR beta repertoires from fewer than 750 donors were re-analyzed and high-resolution HLA genotyping was added so that TCR occurrence patterns could be studied. In the later analysis, no new phenotypic data were used to find candidate immune exposures; instead, reliance was placed on TCR beta sequences and their occurrence across donors. An earlier analysis of 587 of the donors used high-throughput TCR beta sequencing to judge whether each TCR beta V gene segment behaved as functional or pseudogenic. Alongside the repertoire data, information on donor age, sex, ethnicity and CMV serostatus was compiled. Genome-wide SNP genotypes for about three fifths of the roughly 670 donors were used in a later genetic analysis, which treated that subset as a discovery cohort. All discovery cohort repertoires had been generated using a single sequencing platform. Both class I and class II loci were covered by HLA typing, at four-digit resolution. Typing coverage differed by locus: A, B, C, DRB1 and DQB1 were typed in roughly 620-630 donors, DQA1 in about 550, DPA1 in around 600, and DPB1 in roughly 470. Roughly five DR-DQ haplotypes were handled as single units for association and clustering, since linkage in the cohort was strong. Among roughly 400 genotyped donors of the cohort, an average of around 240,000 unique TCR beta nucleotide sequences were sequenced per donor, roughly 20% of them non-productive. Paper-wide results and their limitations: According to a later analysis, most CMV-associated TCR beta chains appeared to be HLA-restricted, and the HLA associations seemed to be driven largely by CMV exposure. Several of the top co-occurrence clusters appeared to be linked to parvovirus B19, influenza, CMV and Epstein-Barr virus, according to a later analysis. In an earlier analysis of fewer than 700 of the donors, most TCR beta V segments appeared in productive rearrangements about 87% or about 30% of the time, broadly matching IMGT annotations. Specific HLA alleles were associated with 16,951 TCR beta sequences at a false discovery rate of 0.05 in a later analysis. Sequencing depth was assumed to be roughly uniform across donors in the presence/absence analyses, though that assumption may not hold. Fewer than 20 rarely observed V segments, including chromosome 9 orphons, were excluded from the earlier analysis of 550 to 700 of the donors because counts were too low. The study gave a list of under 200 TCR beta chains associated with cytomegalovirus. The authors suggested that the approach could potentially be extended to other disease states and immunological phenotypes. A further reported finding was that TCR beta sequences accurately predicted the HLA-A and HLA-B alleles for most subjects in the first cohort. Correlated functional status among segregating V segments might be attributable to linkage disequilibrium, but an unknown experimental factor could not be ruled out. Compared with equally common non-associated chains, HLA-associated TCR beta chains in a later analysis were more clonally expanded and had lower generation probabilities. The 87-base-pair reads could not distinguish some IMGT-functional V segments, including TRBV6-2 and TRBV6-3, so those segments were excluded. A later genetic analysis reported fewer N-insertions in productive TCRs among donors in an Asian-associated ancestry cluster than the roughly 650-donor mean. The cohort was sequenced for TCR beta chains only, and without alpha or paired-chain data the features that could be detected were limited. Because HLA typing was missing for some donors at each locus, association tests included only the typed subset. A cluster of highly shared sequence variants was judged likely to be a technical artifact of the sequencing pipeline. Most TCR sequences were seen in very few donors, while some public TCRs were found in many individuals. Assigning TCR associations to individual alleles was difficult when HLA alleles, especially DR and DQ, strongly co-occurred. Three of the identified cytomegalovirus-associated TCR beta chains were confirmed in vitro to be specific for cytomegalovirus antigens. In both the original and validation cohorts, the classifier was reported to diagnose cytomegalovirus status with high specificity and sensitivity. An association between a missense DCLRE1C variant and V-gene and J-gene trimming of TCR beta chains was found in a later genetic analysis and replicated in an independent cohort. In a later analysis, the rate of TCR association differed among HLA loci, with DRB1 alleles having the most associated TCRs and HLA-C alleles having the fewest. CMV serostatus was the only immune exposure information available for the cohort.

The library relied on the immunoSEQ multiplex PCR assay. A mixture of 60 forward primers for TCR Vbeta segments and 13 reverse primers for TCR Jbeta segments was used in the multiplex PCR. The CDR3 region of rearranged TCR beta genes was amplified from genomic DNA with a multiplex PCR assay. The Illumina HiSeq System was used to sequence the amplified TCR beta libraries as 87-base-pair reads. Regarding the original processing steps: A later analysis counted about 82 million unique TCR beta chains across the 600 to 850 repertoires, and roughly 9.9 million of these chains were shared by at least two donors. Raw reads were error-corrected and collapsed into unique sequences by a nearest-neighbor algorithm in which closely related sequences were merged to remove PCR and sequencing errors. Alignment of CDR3 sequences to IMGT reference sequences was used to assign V, D and J gene segments. Each retained sequence needed at least a six-nucleotide match to both a V gene segment and a J gene segment. A rearrangement was called productive if the CDR3 had no stop codons and remained in frame with V and J, and every other rearrangement was called non-productive. Following IMGT convention, CDR3 was defined as the stretch from the second conserved V-encoded cysteine up to the conserved J-encoded phenylalanine. The earlier analysis of a few hundred of the donors excluded any sequence lacking an unambiguous match to a single V gene segment. In an earlier analysis of a few hundred of the donors, V segments were called functional above 56.7% productive rearrangements and were called segregating when the between-donor standard deviation exceeded 5%. A statistical classification framework was built for diagnosing cytomegalovirus status from the catalog of TCR beta chain sequences. V and J gene assignment, in a later analysis, came from comparing TCR nucleotide sequences with IMGT/GENE-DB human TR gene sequences. The TCRdist pipeline was used in a later analysis to assign CDR3 sequences and most-parsimonious VDJ recombination scenarios. In a later analysis, each TCR beta chain was defined by its CDR3 amino acid sequence together with its V-gene family, and reads lacking a unique V-gene family were excluded. A later analysis removed 550 to 650 highly shared, low-generation-probability nucleotide sequences to deal with suspected cross-contamination and a sequencing artifact. For each public chain, a later analysis derived a clonal expansion index from normalized ranks of inferred template counts within each repertoire. Generation probabilities in a later analysis came from a VDJ recombination model fitted to out-of-frame rearrangements, and those results were checked against IGoR. In a later analysis, TCR-TCR, TCR-HLA and TCR-CMV co-occurrence was scored with hypergeometric tests, and a repertoire-size bias correction was applied to TCR pairs. To estimate false discovery rates, a later analysis permuted the HLA or CMV assignments 20 times. In a later analysis, co-occurring TCRs were grouped using DBSCAN, and TCRdist sequence similarity was added for clustering within HLA-allele-positive subsets. Repertoires with fewer than 30,000 or more than 120,000 public chains, plus five repertoires with anomalous nucleotide sharing, were excluded from co-occurrence clustering. The immuneACCESS repertoire file appears here via TCRdb, limited to in-frame rearrangements. These files lack a portion of the clones; in checked studies, under half of the deficit traces to unresolved V genes, and the cause of the others is not known. V, J and clone size derive from that table, while D and trimming were established from the DNA sequence. Counted in this sample were about 110,000 clones; 15% of them appeared once. The ten largest clones represent under 2% of the sample.

On this clone: Its cognate antigen has yet to be identified. No qualities accompany the bases; no much larger clone lies one base away.

The CDR3 holds 15 amino acids from the cysteine to the phenylalanine. CDR3 DNA only is kept here, 45 bases in frame from base 1. V was cut back by 5 bases and J by 5 bases, leaving a gap of 18 bases between them. The germline V gene encodes CDR1 SGHTA and CDR2 FQGNSA. The cohort consisted of hundreds of healthy bone marrow donors. At the time of sampling, every cohort member was nominally healthy, though immune exposures that went unrecorded were likely present. The donor was CMV seronegative and was included in the group of about 350 seronegative cohort members. A peripheral blood sample was provided by each donor, and peripheral blood mononuclear cells were used for TCR beta sequencing. The Qiagen DNeasy Blood Extraction Kit was used to extract genomic DNA from the blood cell samples.

What was sequenced was PBMCs. This clonotype originated in a woman aged 18 to 35 in good health and CMV-seronegative. This chain is built from TRBV7-2 and TRBJ2-5; the D gene is perhaps TRBD2, on 6 matching bases. For the CDR3, the sequence is CASSLGAGRRETQYF. The DNA sequence is given as TGTGCCAGCAGCCTTGGGGCGGGGAGGAGGGAGACCCAGTACTTC.